The 9 T cell receptor beta chains given below trace back to one sample, sequenced in a study of T cells in Graves' hyperthyroidism and ophthalmopathy. The CDR3 regions of TCR beta were amplified from RNA transcripts. HTBI primers were employed in a first-round RT-PCR of the TCR CDR3. TCRdb re-called the multiplex PCR reads through MiXCR, storing one row per CDR3 protein. Among roughly 500,000 distinct CDR3 sequences listed, 46% were seen once. The sample was peripheral blood or thyroid tissue (not recorded which). Source of these receptors: an adult woman with Graves' disease, either hyperthyroidism or ophthalmopathy (not recorded which).

This clonotype has just one count. The chain couples TRBV20-1 to TRBJ1-4, with 9 bases that match TRBD1. The CDR3 runs to 14 residues. The trim removed 6 bases at V and 8 bases at J, leaving 10 bases unmatched. Germline CDR1 reads DFQATT; CDR2 reads SNEGSKA (reference sequence). The CDR3 spells CSASPGTGREKLFF. CDR3 DNA sequence: TGCAGTGCCTCTCCCGGGACAGGGAGAGAAAAACTGTTTTTT.

This rearrangement joins TRBV9 to TRBJ2-7, with D possibly TRBD1 on 7 matching bases. V gave up 3 bases and J gave up 9 bases, with 16 bases separating them. The length of the CDR3 is 13 residues. Germline CDR1 SGDLS, CDR2 YYNGEE. DNA of the CDR3: TGTGCCAGCAGCGGACAGGGAGGCCTCGGGCAGTACTTC. This encodes CASSGQGGLGQYF.

On this clonotype: A much more abundant neighbour one base away suggests this may be a read error. J is TRBJ2-7 and V is TRBV5-4; a possible D gene is TRBD2 (5 bases). The CDR3 covers 13 residues. Germline CDR1 reads SGHNT; CDR2 reads YYREEE (reference sequence). The V gene lost 0 bases and the J gene lost 9 bases, with 13 bases spanning the gap. The CDR3 reads CASSLGGERRQYF. As DNA, the CDR3 is TGTGCCAGCAGCTTGGGTGGGGAGAGGAGGCAGTACTTC.

This clonotype was counted ten times or more. The V call is TRBV19, the J call TRBJ2-2, with 7 bases that match TRBD1. Germline CDR1 LNHDA, CDR2 SQIVND (reference sequence). CDR3 length equals 14 residues. The V and J ends lost 9 bases and 0 bases, in that order; junction bases with no gene match: 4. The chain's CDR3 is CASQGQPNTGELFF. CDR3 bases: TGTGCCAGCCAGGGACAGCCGAACACCGGGGAGCTGTTTTTT.

The V call is TRBV12-3 or TRBV12-4, the J call TRBJ2-7; D perhaps matches TRBD1 (6 bases). Trimming left V 0 bases short and J 2 bases short, with 14 bases between. The CDR3 consists of 16 residues. The CDR3 protein is CASSLAPYRVTYEQYF. CDR3 in DNA: TGTGCCAGCAGTTTAGCTCCTTACAGGGTAACCTACGAGCAGTACTTC.

V gene TRBV20-1 combines with J gene TRBJ2-6, with a possible D match to TRBD2 (5 bases). The CDR3 is made up of 15 amino acids. Germline V lookup: CDR1 DFQATT, CDR2 SNEGSKA (reference sequence). V lost 0 bases, J lost 6 bases, and 12 bases lay in between. CDR3 sequence: CSARDLRLAANVLTF. In DNA form, the CDR3 reads TGCAGTGCTAGAGATCTTCGTCTAGCGGCCAACGTCCTGACTTTC.

The V and J genes are TRBV20-1 and TRBJ2-5; D might be TRBD2 (6 bases). CDR3 size: 15 residues. Trimming took off 0 bases at V and 5 bases at J, with 16 bases between the two ends. The germline V gene has CDR1 DFQATT and CDR2 SNEGSKA (reference sequence). Written as DNA, the CDR3 is TGCAGTGCTAGAGATCCAGGTTCCGGAGGGGAGACCCAGTACTTC. Protein sequence: CSARDPGSGGETQYF.

In regard to this clonotype: The CDR3 does not end in the conserved phenylalanine or tryptophan, so this is likely a read error. The chain has TRBV4-1 and TRBJ1-2; maybe TRBD1 (5 bases). CDR3 size: 15 residues. The germline gives CDR1 MGHRA, CDR2 YSYEKL. CDR3 coding DNA: TGCGCAAGCAGCCAACCCGGGGGAAACTTCTATGGCTACACCCTC. Its protein is CASSQPGGNFYGYTL.

The genes are TRBV7-3 and TRBJ2-5, with D maybe TRBD1 (6 bases). Germline values: CDR1 SGHTA, CDR2 FQGTGA. Trimming shortened V by 5 bases and J by 5 bases, and 18 bases separated the two germline ends. CDR3 size: 15 residues. This chain's CDR3 is CASSARPVQGETQYF. Here the CDR3 DNA reads TGTGCCAGCAGCGCTAGACCCGTGCAGGGGGAGACCCAGTACTTC.